These 3 T cell receptor beta chains share one sample of origin, sequenced in a study of blood T cell repertoires in COVID-19. This table comes from immunoSEQ multiplex PCR, and its TCRdb copy is limited to in-frame clones, with some not included. Of approximately 170,000 clones in the sample, around 91% were seen once. Sequencing input: PBMCs or T cells enriched from blood (not recorded which). These receptors came from a woman younger than 35 who had recovered from COVID-19.

The chain carries TRBV7-9 and TRBJ2-7, with D possibly matching TRBD1 (6 bases). Deletions cut 1 base from V and 7 bases from J, with 8 bases between. Germline V lookup: CDR1 SEHNR, CDR2 FQNEAQ (reference sequence). The CDR3 is 12 amino acids. The CDR3 is CASSLGQEEQYF. The CDR3 DNA is TGTGCCAGCAGCTTAGGACAGGAAGAGCAGTACTTC.

This chain connects TRBV7-3 to TRBJ2-5; 8 bases agree with TRBD2. Germline trimming cut 2 bases from V and 5 bases from J; bases unmatched to any gene: 4. From germline, CDR1 is SGHTA and CDR2 FQGTGA. This CDR3 spans 14 amino acids. The CDR3, as DNA: TGTGCCAGCAGCTTATCCGGGAGGGGGGAGACCCAGTACTTC. Its translation is CASSLSGRGETQYF.

This clone came up a few times. CDR3 DNA sequence: TGTGCCAGCAGCCTACAGGGGGCCGACTATCAGCCCCAGCATTTT. Translating it yields CASSLQGADYQPQHF. The chain carries TRBV28 and TRBJ1-5; TRBD1 matches 9 bases. Germline V CDR1 and CDR2: MDHEN, SYDVKM. The length of the CDR3 is 15 residues. Trimming at V came to 6 bases and at J to 5 bases, leaving 8 bases not matched to a gene.